The 5 T cell receptor beta chains below come from one sample, sequenced in a study of blood T cell repertoires in COVID-19. TCRdb keeps only in-frame clones here, not all; method: immunoSEQ multiplex PCR. The sample yields roughly 220,000 clones, roughly 80% seen once. The specimen sequenced was peripheral blood. The receptors originated from a woman aged 55-69 years who had recovered from COVID-19.

As for this clone: The same CDR3 can be traced to other DNA sequences in this sample. This sequence joins TRBV6-4 and TRBJ2-1; TRBD2 matches 8 bases. This CDR3 is 14 amino acids long. The V and J ends lost 6 bases and 1 base, in that order; junction bases with no gene match: 2. CDR1 and CDR2 (germline): MRHNA, SNTAGT. The CDR3 region is CASSRGGSYNEQFF. For the CDR3, the DNA is TGTGCCAGCAGCCGGGGGGGGTCCTACAATGAGCAGTTCTTC.

The chain uses TRBV2 and TRBJ2-1; the match to TRBD1 covers 10 bases. V lost 2 bases to trimming and J lost 7 bases; unmatched junction nucleotides: 2. In germline, CDR1 is SNHLY, CDR2 FYNNEI. The CDR3 consists of 14 residues. The CDR3 here is CASSEMGQGNEQFF. The DNA of the CDR3 is TGTGCCAGCAGTGAAATGGGACAGGGGAATGAGCAGTTCTTC. Full variable domain (remainder filled in from reference TRBV2 and TRBJ2-1): EPEVTQTPSHQVTQMGQEVILRCVPISNHLYFYWYRQILGQKVEFLVSFYNNEISEKSEIFDDQFSVERPDGSNFTLKIRSTKLEDSAMYFCASSEMGQGNEQFFGPGTRLTVL.

This clone was recorded once. This chain joins TRBV30 and TRBJ2-5; 9 bases line up with TRBD1. There are 13 residues in the CDR3. Germline V gene sequence: CDR1 GTSNPN, CDR2 SVGIG (reference sequence). V dropped 5 bases and J dropped 3; count of bases not matched to a gene: 4. The DNA for the CDR3 is TGTGCCTGGGCAACAGGGGGCGAAGAGACCCAGTACTTC. It is translated as CAWATGGEETQYF. Based on the CDR3 plus reference TRBV30 and TRBJ2-5, the full variable domain is SQTIHQWPATLVQPVGSPLSLECTVEGTSNPNLYWYRQAAGRGLQLLFYSVGIGQISSEVPQNLSASRPQDRQFILSSKKLLLSDSGFYLCAWATGGEETQYFGPGTRLLVL.

The chain links TRBV4-1 to TRBJ2-1, with 8 bases matching TRBD1. Germline values: CDR1 MGHRA, CDR2 YSYEKL. This CDR3 is 14 amino acids long. Losses at the gene ends were 1 base for V and 9 bases for J; bases not matched to a gene: 5. The CDR3 protein is CASSQGQGAGEQFF. The DNA of the CDR3 is TGCGCCAGCAGCCAAGGTCAGGGGGCGGGTGAGCAGTTCTTC.

Here the CDR3 reads CASSETGELDGYTF. Written as DNA, the CDR3 is TGTGCCAGCAGTGAAACAGGGGAATTGGATGGCTACACCTTC. V and J are TRBV6-1 and TRBJ1-2, with TRBD1 identical over 7 bases. Unmatched junction bases numbered 6, after V lost 2 bases and J lost 6 bases. The CDR3 has 14 amino acids. Germline-derived CDR1 and CDR2 are MNHNS and SASEGT.